This is a list of T cell receptor beta chains from one sample in a study of T-cell memory formation after mild COVID-19. TCRdb ran MiXCR on the 5' RACE reads and lists one entry per CDR3 protein. The sample contains 550,000 to 700,000 distinct CDR3 sequences, under 20% of which appear only once. Sequencing was done on a sample of PBMCs or a T cell subset sorted from them (not recorded which). These receptors were collected from an adult woman who had mild COVID-19 (a few samples of this study predate the infection). Cell type and time point are not known. The CDR3 runs from the conserved cysteine through the conserved F or W. A D gene is named only where the DNA matches it firmly. Not all rows give a size; the values are once, few, many and, for expanded clones, a class.

TRBV19,TRBJ2-3,few,NA,TGTGCCAGTAGTATATCGGGACACTGGATCACAGATACGCAGTATTTT,CASSISGHWITDTQYF
TRBV7-8,TRBJ1-1,few,NA,TGTGCCAGCAGCCCTAGGAGAGGTCGGTACACTGAAGCTTTCTTT,CASSPRRGRYTEAFF
TRBV7-9,TRBJ1-3,NA,NA,TGTGCCAGCAGCTTAGGAGGACCCCCGGAGTTCTCTGGAAACACCATATATTTT,CASSLGGPPEFSGNTIYF
TRBV7-8,TRBJ2-5,few,NA,TGTGCCAGCAGCGCACAAACTGGGTACCAAGAGACCCAGTACTTC,CASSAQTGYQETQYF
TRBV29-1,TRBJ2-5,many,NA,TGCAGCGTCGCGAGTAGGGGAGAGACCCAGTACTTC,CSVASRGETQYF
TRBV7-9,TRBJ2-5,NA,NA,TGTGCCAGCAGTCCGGGACATACTAACCAAGAGACCCAGTACTTC,CASSPGHTNQETQYF
TRBV12-3/TRBV12-4,TRBJ2-5,many,NA,TGTGCCAGCAGTAGGCCCAGAAGCCGAGGGGAGACCCAGTACTTC,CASSRPRSRGETQYF
TRBV15,TRBJ1-5,few,NA,TGTGCCACCAGCAGAGATAGGGTGGGGACACGGGGTAATCAGCCCCAGCATTTT,CATSRDRVGTRGNQPQHF
TRBV19,TRBJ2-1,many,NA,TGTGCCAGTAAGGATGGCTTAGGGGATGAGCAGTTCTTC,CASKDGLGDEQFF
TRBV5-1,TRBJ2-3,many,TRBD2,TGCGCCAGCTGCCGTCAAGCGGGGAGCGGACCATCCACAGATACGCAGTATTTT,CASCRQAGSGPSTDTQYF
TRBV29-1,TRBJ2-5,NA,TRBD2,TGCAGCGCTAGCGGGGGAAAGACCCAAGAGACCCAGTACTTC,CSASGGKTQETQYF
TRBV7-9,TRBJ1-1,NA,NA,TGTGCCAGCAGCTTCATGCAGGGTGAAGCTTTCTTT,CASSFMQGEAFF
TRBV25-1,TRBJ1-1,few,NA,TGTGCCAGCAGTGAATACTTGGTGGATCGCCACACTGAAGCTTTCTTT,CASSEYLVDRHTEAFF
TRBV12-3/TRBV12-4,TRBJ2-1,NA,NA,TGTGCCAGCGGCCGGGGCCCCTACAATGAGCAGTTCTTC,CASGRGPYNEQFF
TRBV12-3/TRBV12-4,TRBJ1-2,few,NA,TGTGCCAGCACCCCCCGACAGTCCTATGGCTACACCTTC,CASTPRQSYGYTF
TRBV13,TRBJ2-1,few,NA,TGTGCCAGCAGCTTTTTGCAGGGTCCTTACAATGAGCAGTTCTTC,CASSFLQGPYNEQFF
TRBV7-6,TRBJ2-1,NA,TRBD1,TGTGCCAGCAGCTTAGCGGCGCAGGGGGCGGTGGGGCAGTTATTC,CASSLAAQGAVGQLF
TRBV30,TRBJ1-1,few,NA,TGTGCCTGGAGTGTCCCCATTTTTGGGGCGTTGAACACTGAAGCTTTCTTT,CAWSVPIFGALNTEAFF
TRBV15,TRBJ2-3,few,NA,TGTGCCACCAGCAGAGATACTGGGAAAGATACGCAGTATTTT,CATSRDTGKDTQYF
TRBV11-2,TRBJ2-1,few,NA,TGTGCCAGCAGCTTCGTACCGGGACGGCCTCGTATCTTCTCCTACAATGAGCAGTTCTTC,CASSFVPGRPRIFSYNEQFF
TRBV29-1,TRBJ2-3,few,TRBD2,TGCAGCGTTGCTAGCGGGGGTACTACGCAGTATTTT,CSVASGGTTQYF
TRBV29-1,TRBJ2-5,NA,NA,TGCAGCGTGGCAGGGACGCTCCAGGCGACCCAGTACTTC,CSVAGTLQATQYF
TRBV2,TRBJ1-1,NA,TRBD1,TGTGCCAGCACCGCCGAGGGGGCAAACACTGAAGCTTTCTTT,CASTAEGANTEAFF
TRBV20-1,TRBJ1-3,few,NA,TGCAGTGCTAGAGATTCAGGGATCCCTGGAAACACCATATATTTT,CSARDSGIPGNTIYF
TRBV7-8,TRBJ2-5,NA,NA,TGTGCCAGCAGCTTCTTCCACAGGGCGGAGACCCAGTACTTC,CASSFFHRAETQYF
TRBV10-3,TRBJ1-1,NA,NA,TGTGCCATCAGTGGGGACGGTAACACTGAAGCTTTCTTT,CAISGDGNTEAFF
TRBV19,TRBJ1-5,few,NA,TGTGCCAGCACGGCTCAGGGAAATAGCAATCAGCCCCAGCATTTT,CASTAQGNSNQPQHF
TRBV5-1,TRBJ1-1,few,TRBD1,TGCGCCAGCAGCCGACAGGGGGCGAGGAACACTGAAGCTTTCTTT,CASSRQGARNTEAFF
TRBV6-6,TRBJ2-1,few,NA,TGTGCCAGCAGTTACCGAGGGGGGGGAGCGGCCTCCTACAATGAGCAGTTCTTC,CASSYRGGGAASYNEQFF
TRBV30,TRBJ2-1,NA,TRBD1,TGTGCCTGGAGTGAGCGGAACAGGGGCTGGGGCAATGAGCAGTTCTTC,CAWSERNRGWGNEQFF
TRBV19,TRBJ2-2,few,NA,TGTGCCAGTAGTATAGATGACTACTTTGGGCAGGGTCGCACCGGGGAGCTGTTTTTT,CASSIDDYFGQGRTGELFF
TRBV6-1,TRBJ2-2,NA,TRBD2,TGTGCCAGCAGTGAAATCGGGGGGGCCTCAGCCGGGGAGCTGTTTTTT,CASSEIGGASAGELFF
TRBV12-3/TRBV12-4,TRBJ1-1,few,NA,TGTGCCAGCAGTTTCGGGGGGCCTTCGAACACTGAAGCTTTCTTT,CASSFGGPSNTEAFF
TRBV7-2,TRBJ2-2,few,NA,TGTGCCAGCAGCTTAGTGGTGCGCCCGAACACCGGGGAGCTGTTTTTT,CASSLVVRPNTGELFF
TRBV7-2,TRBJ1-2,NA,TRBD1,TGTGCCAGCAGCGCAGGGGGTGGGTATGGCTACACCTTC,CASSAGGGYGYTF
TRBV6-6,TRBJ1-1,NA,TRBD1,TGTGCCAGCAGTTACCAACAGGGGGCGCGAACTGAAGCTTTCTTT,CASSYQQGARTEAFF
TRBV5-6,TRBJ2-7,few,TRBD2,TGTGCCAGCAGCCCCGGGACTAGCGGGGGGCAAAGCCACGAGCAGTACTTC,CASSPGTSGGQSHEQYF
TRBV27,TRBJ1-1,many,TRBD1,TGTGCCAGCAGTTACAGGGGTTTGAACACTGAAGCTTTCTTT,CASSYRGLNTEAFF
TRBV5-1,TRBJ2-1,many,NA,TGTGCCAGCAGTTTAGGGGCCGGGGGCTACAATGAGCAGTTCTTC,CASSLGAGGYNEQFF
TRBV4-3,TRBJ2-5,NA,TRBD1,TGCGCCAGCAGCCAAGATTCCTCTAGGCAGGGGGTGACCCAGTACTTC,CASSQDSSRQGVTQYF
TRBV9,TRBJ2-7,few,NA,TGTGCCAGCAGCATTACGGCAGGGTTCGAGCAGTACTTC,CASSITAGFEQYF